The 20 T cell receptor beta chains reported below all come from one sample, sequenced in a study of spatial heterogeneity in lung cancer. Time point specified: sample taken at primary tumor resection. Tumor, nontumor lung or frozen PBMC supplied whole RNA that was sequenced unsorted. TCRdb passed the 5' RACE reads through MiXCR, listing each CDR3 protein once. This table holds approximately 11,000 distinct CDR3 sequences, around 6.9% found once. The sequencing used PBMCs, collected at surgery. Source of these receptors: a male donor with early-stage non-small cell lung cancer.

At least ten counts were recorded for this clonotype. Because this beta chain is a stray read in a library intended to capture alpha chains, its abundance should not be given much weight. The chain couples TRBV9 to TRBJ2-5; D is perhaps TRBD1 or TRBD2 (6 bases each). Trimming shortened V by 4 bases and J by 1 base, and 14 bases separated the two germline ends. This CDR3 has 15 residues. The germline CDR1 and CDR2 sequences are SGDLS and YYNGEE. The CDR3 protein is CASSQITGAQETQYF. CDR3 sequence (DNA): TGTGCCAGCAGCCAAATCACGGGGGCCCAAGAGACCCAGTACTTC.

This clonotype occurred many times. This beta chain was picked up by a library intended for alpha chains and is off target, so its count carries little meaning. The gene calls are TRBV29-1 and TRBJ1-1; D is unclear. Germline assignment: CDR1 SQVTM and CDR2 ANQGSEA. This CDR3 is built from 14 residues. V was pared by 0 bases and J by 5 bases, with 13 bases between. CDR3 region: CSVEDQTLGTEAFF. CDR3 DNA: TGCAGCGTTGAAGATCAGACATTGGGTACTGAAGCTTTCTTT.

In this sample, this clonotype turned up many times. Found in a library prepared for alpha chains, this beta chain is an off-target read, and its abundance has little meaning. The rearrangement uses TRBV7-6 and TRBJ2-1; 11 bases map to TRBD2. Germline trimming cut 3 bases from V and 5 bases from J; bases unmatched to any gene: 6. Germline CDR1 is SGHVS and CDR2 is FNYEAQ. This CDR3 comprises 16 residues. CDR3 sequence: CASSFPGLAANNEQFF. CDR3 DNA: TGTGCCAGCAGCTTCCCGGGACTAGCGGCCAACAATGAGCAGTTCTTC.

This clonotype is medium-sized by share. The size of this beta chain means little, since it is a stray read in a library made for alpha chains. The chain carries TRBV5-6 and TRBJ2-3, with a tentative D call TRBD2 (6 bases). CDR1 and CDR2 (germline): SGHDT, YYEEEE. The CDR3 consists of 15 residues. V dropped 4 bases and J dropped 0 bases, with 12 bases sitting between them. The CDR3 spells CASSGGVLSTDTQYF. The CDR3 nucleotides are TGTGCCAGCAGCGGCGGGGTACTTAGCACAGATACGCAGTATTTT.

This clonotype was found many times. This beta chain turned up in a library designed for alpha chains; as an off-target read, its abundance says little. V usage is TRBV7-3 and J usage is TRBJ2-1; 10 positions agree with TRBD1. The V gene's germline CDR1 is SGHTA and CDR2 FQGTGA. This CDR3 contains 14 residues. The V and J ends lost 5 bases and 10 bases, in that order; junction bases with no gene match: 8. The CDR3 DNA sequence: TGTGCCAGCAGCGGAGGGACAGGGGCCGGGGAGCAGTTCTTC. Translation gives CASSGGTGAGEQFF.

With respect to this clonotype: Within a library made for alpha chains, this beta chain is off target, and its count is uninformative. V usage is TRBV12-3 or TRBV12-4 and J usage is TRBJ2-1; possibly TRBD1 for D (6 bases). The ends were cut back, 5 bases at V and 8 bases at J, with 10 bases in the middle. CDR3 length: 12 residues. CDR3 DNA: TGTGCCAGCAGTAAACAGGGCTATGAGCAGTTCTTC. Translating it yields CASSKQGYEQFF.

For this clonotype: Because this beta chain is a stray read in a library intended to capture alpha chains, its abundance should not be given much weight. V is TRBV29-1 and J is TRBJ1-1; 7 nucleotides match TRBD1. The CDR3 spans 13 residues. Germline V gives CDR1 SQVTM, CDR2 ANQGSEA. The V and J ends lost 5 bases and 1 base, in that order; junction bases with no gene match: 4. CDR3 nucleotide sequence: TGCAGCGTTCGGACAGGCCAGAACACTGAAGCTTTCTTT. This translates into CSVRTGQNTEAFF.

This clonotype qualifies as large. This beta chain was picked up by a library intended for alpha chains and is off target, so its count carries little meaning. V gene TRBV29-1 combines with J gene TRBJ2-6; the D gene could be TRBD1 or TRBD2 (5 bases each). Germline V CDR1 and CDR2: SQVTM, ANQGSEA. The CDR3 covers 15 residues. V was shortened by 4 bases and J by 0 bases, with 10 bases between the two germline ends. For the CDR3, the DNA is TGCAGCGTTGCCCCAGGGAGCTCTGGGGCCAACGTCCTGACTTTC. Its protein is CSVAPGSSGANVLTF.

In regard to this clonotype: A read error is possible here, since a much larger clone lies one base away. In a library made to pick up alpha chains, this beta chain is a stray read with a size that means little. The chain joins TRBV12-3 or TRBV12-4 to TRBJ2-5; D gene uncertain. Trimming cost V 8 bases and J 4 bases, with 17 bases left between them. The CDR3 runs 14 residues. CDR3 residues: CASAKAEGPETQYF. The DNA of the CDR3 is TGTGCCAGCGCGAAGGCCGAAGGTCCAGAGACCCAGTACTTC.

Ten or more counts support this clonotype. A library prepared for alpha chains yielded this beta chain as an off-target read; its size is of little meaning. The J gene is TRBJ2-7, the V gene TRBV5-5; possible D gene TRBD2, 7 bases. V was clipped by 1 base and J by 2 bases, with 10 bases between them. Germline values: CDR1 SGHKS, CDR2 YYEKEE (reference sequence). This CDR3 contains 14 residues. The CDR3 coding sequence is TGTGCCAGCAGCTTGACAGGGACTACCTACGAGCAGTACTTC. Its translation: CASSLTGTTYEQYF.

The table lists this clonotype with many counts. In a library made to pick up alpha chains, this beta chain is a stray read with a size that means little. The CDR3 spells CASSLGTATYEQYF. CDR3 in DNA: TGTGCCAGCAGCCTGGGGACAGCCACCTACGAGCAGTACTTC. The V and J genes are TRBV5-4 and TRBJ2-7; 7 bases agree with TRBD1. The trim removed 4 bases at V and 2 bases at J, leaving 6 bases unmatched. Germline values: CDR1 SGHNT, CDR2 YYREEE (reference sequence). This CDR3 has 14 residues.

This clonotype has at least ten counts. The library was designed around alpha chains, so this beta chain is a stray read whose abundance carries little weight. The rearrangement links TRBV12-3 or TRBV12-4 to TRBJ2-1; TRBD2 agrees at 10 bases. The CDR3 is 17 residues long. With 2 bases clipped from V and 4 bases from J, the junction kept 8 bases outside the gene matches. The CDR3 sequence: CASSLTPLAGVYNEQFF. The CDR3, as DNA: TGTGCCAGCAGTTTAACGCCTCTAGCGGGGGTATACAATGAGCAGTTCTTC.

Many counts were recorded for this clonotype. This beta chain slipped into a library made for alpha chains as a stray read, so its size is not meaningful. The rearrangement links TRBV9 to TRBJ1-2; TRBD1 is a possible D gene (5 bases). The CDR3 covers 13 residues. Trimming shortened V by 3 bases and J by 5 bases, and 11 bases separated the two germline ends. Germline values: CDR1 SGDLS, CDR2 YYNGEE. Here the CDR3 reads CASSGDQSYGYTF. DNA of the CDR3: TGTGCCAGCAGCGGGGACCAATCTTATGGCTACACCTTC.

With respect to this clonotype: This beta chain lies outside the target of a library built for alpha chains; its clone size means little. The V call is TRBV7-8, the J call TRBJ1-1, with a possible D match to TRBD1 (6 bases). The V gene's germline CDR1 is SGHVS and CDR2 FQNEAQ. The CDR3 contains 16 residues. The germline V and J ends were trimmed by 2 bases and 8 bases, with 21 bases remaining between them. CDR3 coding DNA: TGTGCCAGCAGCTTAAGGGGGGACCCCAGACCATCAGAAGCTTTCTTT. Protein: CASSLRGDPRPSEAFF.

Of note for this clonotype: Since the library was made to target alpha chains, this beta chain is a stray read and its abundance is not meaningful. V and J are TRBV7-2 and TRBJ2-7; no reliable D call. Trimming took off 2 bases at V and 7 bases at J, with 6 bases between the two ends. Germline CDR1 reads SGHTA; CDR2 reads FQGNSA. CDR3 length equals 11 residues. CDR3 amino acids: CASSLNGEQYF. For the CDR3, the DNA is TGTGCCAGCAGCTTAAATGGGGAGCAGTACTTC.

In this sample, this clonotype turned up many times. With the library built for alpha chains, this beta chain is off target and its frequency is not meaningful. This chain joins TRBV19 and TRBJ1-2; 10 bases line up with TRBD1. The CDR3 sequence is 13 residues long. Germline trimming cut 5 bases from V and 7 bases from J; bases unmatched to any gene: 4. Germline V gene sequence: CDR1 LNHDA, CDR2 SQIVND (reference sequence). The CDR3 nucleotides are TGTGCCAGTAGTTTTGGGACAGGGGCTGGCTACACCTTC. Protein: CASSFGTGAGYTF. Filled out from reference TRBV19 and TRBJ1-2, the complete variable domain reads DGGITQSPKYLFRKEGQNVTLSCEQNLNHDAMYWYRQDPGQGLRLIYYSQIVNDFQKGDIAEGYSVSREKKESFPLTVTSAQKNPTAFYLCASSFGTGAGYTFGSGTRLTVV.

A few counts support this clonotype. Being off target in a library aimed at alpha chains, this beta chain has a size of little meaning. The chain has TRBV6-2 or TRBV6-3 and TRBJ2-3; D gene unclear. CDR1 MNHEY and CDR2 SVGEGT come from the germline V gene. The CDR3 consists of 13 residues. V was shortened by 6 bases and J by 6 bases, with 13 bases between the two germline ends. The CDR3 region has the DNA TGTGCCAGCAGCCTAGTGACCTCGGATACGCAGTATTTT. It yields the protein CASSLVTSDTQYF.

Remarks on this clonotype: In a library made to pick up alpha chains, this beta chain is a stray read with a size that means little. The V call is TRBV5-1, the J call TRBJ2-1; D is possibly TRBD1 (5 bases). Trimming pared 4 bases from V and 3 bases from J, leaving 17 bases between. The CDR3 sequence is 16 residues long. Germline V CDR1 and CDR2: SGHRS, YFSETQ. CDR3 in amino acids: CASSIQGAGFYNEQFF. CDR3 DNA: TGCGCCAGCAGCATCCAGGGCGCTGGGTTCTACAATGAGCAGTTCTTC.

This clonotype was counted many times. This beta chain represents an off-target read in a library built for alpha chains; its size is of limited meaning. The chain links TRBV11-2 to TRBJ1-3; TRBD1 is a possible D gene (5 bases). CDR3 length equals 15 residues. Trimming cost V 1 base and J 4 bases, with 11 bases left between them. CDR1 SGHAT and CDR2 FQNNGV come from the germline V gene. CDR3 coding DNA: TGTGCCAGCAGCTTAGTAGGGGAAGGAGGAAACACCATATATTTT. The encoded protein is CASSLVGEGGNTIYF.

This clonotype showed up many times. Little can be read into the size of this beta chain, an off-target read in a library designed for alpha chains. The chain is built from TRBV4-2 and TRBJ2-5, with D unresolved. V was clipped by 0 bases and J by 4 bases, with 15 bases between them. The germline V gene encodes CDR1 LGHNA and CDR2 YNFKEQ. The CDR3 runs to 16 residues. In DNA, the CDR3 is TGTGCCAGCAGCCAAGAGAAGGGCCCATGGCCAGAGACCCAGTACTTC. Its protein is CASSQEKGPWPETQYF.